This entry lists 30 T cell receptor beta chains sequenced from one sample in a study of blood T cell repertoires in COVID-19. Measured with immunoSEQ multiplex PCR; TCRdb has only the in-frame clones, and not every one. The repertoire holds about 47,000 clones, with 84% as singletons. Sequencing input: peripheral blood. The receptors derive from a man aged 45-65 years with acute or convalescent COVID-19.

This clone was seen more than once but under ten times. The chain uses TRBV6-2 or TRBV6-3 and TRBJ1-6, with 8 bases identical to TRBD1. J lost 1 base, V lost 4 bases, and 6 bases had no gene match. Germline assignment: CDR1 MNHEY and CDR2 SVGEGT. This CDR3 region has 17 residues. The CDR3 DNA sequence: TGTGCCAGCAGTTCGGACAGGGCGAGATCCTATAATTCACCCCTCCACTTT. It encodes CASSSDRARSYNSPLHF.

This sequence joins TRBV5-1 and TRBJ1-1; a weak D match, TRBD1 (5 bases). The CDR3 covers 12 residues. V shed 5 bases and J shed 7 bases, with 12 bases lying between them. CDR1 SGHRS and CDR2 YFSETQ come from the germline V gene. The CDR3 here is CASSVGEGEAFF. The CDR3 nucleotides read TGCGCCAGCAGTGTGGGGGAGGGTGAAGCTTTCTTT. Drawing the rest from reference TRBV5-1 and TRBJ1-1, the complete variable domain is KAGVTQTPRYLIKTRGQQVTLSCSPISGHRSVSWYQQTPGQGLQFLFEYFSETQRNKGNFPGRFSGRQFSNSRSEMNVSTLELGDSALYLCASSVGEGEAFFGQGTRLTVV.

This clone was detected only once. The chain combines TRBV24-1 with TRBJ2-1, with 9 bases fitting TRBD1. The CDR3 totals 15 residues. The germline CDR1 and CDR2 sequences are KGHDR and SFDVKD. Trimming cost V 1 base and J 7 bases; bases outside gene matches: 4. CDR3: CATSDFLQGANEQFF. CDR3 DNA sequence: TGTGCCACCAGTGATTTTTTACAGGGGGCGAATGAGCAGTTCTTC.

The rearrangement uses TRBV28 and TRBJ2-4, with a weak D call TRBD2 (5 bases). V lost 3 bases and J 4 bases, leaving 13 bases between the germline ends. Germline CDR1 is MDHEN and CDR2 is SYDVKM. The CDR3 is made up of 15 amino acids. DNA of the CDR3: TGTGCCAGCAGTTTCCCCTCTGAGGGAAAAAACATTCAGTACTTC. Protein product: CASSFPSEGKNIQYF.

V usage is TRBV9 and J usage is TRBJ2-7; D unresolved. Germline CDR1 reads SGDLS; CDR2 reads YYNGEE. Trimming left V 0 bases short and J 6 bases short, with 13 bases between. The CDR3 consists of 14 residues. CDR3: CASSVGGLSGEQYF. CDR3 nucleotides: TGTGCCAGCAGCGTAGGTGGGCTCTCAGGCGAGCAGTACTTC.

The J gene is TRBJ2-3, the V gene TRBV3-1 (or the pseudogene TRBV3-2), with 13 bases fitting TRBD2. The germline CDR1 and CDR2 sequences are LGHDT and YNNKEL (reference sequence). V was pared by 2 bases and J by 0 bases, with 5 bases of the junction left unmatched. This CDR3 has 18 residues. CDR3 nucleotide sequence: TGTGCCAGCAGCCAATTAAAACTAGCGGGAGGGAGCACAGATACGCAGTATTTT. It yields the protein CASSQLKLAGGSTDTQYF.

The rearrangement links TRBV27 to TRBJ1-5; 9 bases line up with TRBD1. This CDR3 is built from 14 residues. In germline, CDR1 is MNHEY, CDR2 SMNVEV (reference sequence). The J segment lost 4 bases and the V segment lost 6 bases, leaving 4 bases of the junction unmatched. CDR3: CASSLDRGNQPQHF. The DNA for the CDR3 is TGTGCCAGCAGCTTGGACAGGGGAAATCAGCCCCAGCATTTT.

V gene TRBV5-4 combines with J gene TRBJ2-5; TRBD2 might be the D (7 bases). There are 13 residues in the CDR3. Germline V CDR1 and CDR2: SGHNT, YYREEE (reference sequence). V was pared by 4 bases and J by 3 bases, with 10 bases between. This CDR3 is CASSLGGEETQYF. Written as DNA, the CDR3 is TGTGCCAGCAGCCTAGGGGGGGAAGAGACCCAGTACTTC. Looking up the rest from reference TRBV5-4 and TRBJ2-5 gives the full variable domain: ETGVTQSPTHLIKTRGQQVTLRCSSQSGHNTVSWYQQALGQGPQFIFQYYREEENGRGNFPPRFSGLQFPNYSSELNVNALELDDSALYLCASSLGGEETQYFGPGTRLLVL.

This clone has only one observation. The CDR3 bases are TGCGCCAGCAGCTTAGCGGGAGTCGCCTACAATGAGCAGTTCTTC. Translated, it gives CASSLAGVAYNEQFF. This chain joins TRBV5-1 and TRBJ2-1, with 8 bases that match TRBD2. This CDR3 region has 15 residues. The V segment lost 2 bases and the J segment 2 bases; nucleotides outside the gene matches: 3. CDR1 and CDR2 (germline): SGHRS, YFSETQ.

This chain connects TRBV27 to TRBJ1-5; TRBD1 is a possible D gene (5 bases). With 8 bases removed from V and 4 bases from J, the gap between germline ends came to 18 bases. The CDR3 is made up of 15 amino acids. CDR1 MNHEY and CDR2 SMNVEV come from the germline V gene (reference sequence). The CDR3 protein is CASSMFLAGNQPQHF. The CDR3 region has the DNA TGTGCCAGCTCGATGTTCCTGGCAGGGAATCAGCCCCAGCATTTT.

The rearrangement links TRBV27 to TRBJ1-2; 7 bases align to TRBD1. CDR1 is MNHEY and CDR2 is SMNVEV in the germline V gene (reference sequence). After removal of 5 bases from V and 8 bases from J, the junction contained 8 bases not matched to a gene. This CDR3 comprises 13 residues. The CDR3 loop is CASSVAGGGGYTF. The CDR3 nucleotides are TGTGCCAGCAGTGTAGCAGGGGGAGGCGGCTACACCTTC.

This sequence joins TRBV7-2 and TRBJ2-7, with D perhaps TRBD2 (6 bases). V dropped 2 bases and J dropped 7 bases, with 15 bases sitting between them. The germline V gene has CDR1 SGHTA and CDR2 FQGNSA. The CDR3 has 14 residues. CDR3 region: CASSLKGGVREQYF. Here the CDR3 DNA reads TGTGCCAGCAGCTTAAAAGGAGGGGTCAGGGAGCAGTACTTC.

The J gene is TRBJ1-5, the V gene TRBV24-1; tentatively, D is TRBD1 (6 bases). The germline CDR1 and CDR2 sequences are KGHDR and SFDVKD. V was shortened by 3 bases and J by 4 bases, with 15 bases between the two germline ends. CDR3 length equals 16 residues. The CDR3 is CATSDNRVFGNQPQHF. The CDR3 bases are TGTGCCACCAGTGATAACAGGGTTTTCGGGAATCAGCCCCAGCATTTT.

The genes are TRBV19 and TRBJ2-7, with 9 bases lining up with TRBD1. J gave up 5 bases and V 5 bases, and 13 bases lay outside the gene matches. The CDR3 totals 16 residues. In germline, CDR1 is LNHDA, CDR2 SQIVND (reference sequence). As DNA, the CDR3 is TGTGCCAGTAGTGCAGCCGGGACAGGGAGATTCAACGAGCAGTACTTC. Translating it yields CASSAAGTGRFNEQYF.

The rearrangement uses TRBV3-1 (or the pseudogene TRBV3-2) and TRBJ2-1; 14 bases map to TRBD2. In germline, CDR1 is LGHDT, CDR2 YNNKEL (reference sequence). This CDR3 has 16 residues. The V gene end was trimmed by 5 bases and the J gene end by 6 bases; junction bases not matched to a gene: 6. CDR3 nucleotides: TGTGCCAGCAGCGAAGCGGGACTAGCGGGAGTCAATGAGCAGTTCTTC. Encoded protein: CASSEAGLAGVNEQFF.

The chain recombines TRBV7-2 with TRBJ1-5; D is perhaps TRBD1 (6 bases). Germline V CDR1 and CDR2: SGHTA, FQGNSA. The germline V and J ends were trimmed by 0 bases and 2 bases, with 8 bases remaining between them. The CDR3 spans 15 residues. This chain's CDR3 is CASSLAQGRNQPQHF. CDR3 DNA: TGTGCCAGCAGCTTAGCACAGGGTCGCAATCAGCCCCAGCATTTT.

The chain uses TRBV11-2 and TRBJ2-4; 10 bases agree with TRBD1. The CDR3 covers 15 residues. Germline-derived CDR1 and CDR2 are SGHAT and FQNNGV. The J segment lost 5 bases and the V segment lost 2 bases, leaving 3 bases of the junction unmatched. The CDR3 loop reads CASSLRTGGQNIQYF. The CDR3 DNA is TGTGCCAGCAGCTTAAGGACAGGGGGTCAAAACATTCAGTACTTC.

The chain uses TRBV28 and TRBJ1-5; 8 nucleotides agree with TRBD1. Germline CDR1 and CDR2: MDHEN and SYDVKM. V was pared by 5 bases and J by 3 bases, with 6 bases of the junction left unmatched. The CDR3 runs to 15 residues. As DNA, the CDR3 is TGTGCCAGCAGTCCTGGACAGGGTCTCAATCAGCCCCAGCATTTT. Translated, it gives CASSPGQGLNQPQHF.

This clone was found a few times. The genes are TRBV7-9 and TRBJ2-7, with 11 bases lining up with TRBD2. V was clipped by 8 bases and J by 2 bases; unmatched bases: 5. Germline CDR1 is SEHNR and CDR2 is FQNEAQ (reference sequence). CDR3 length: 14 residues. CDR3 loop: CASLNSGRAYEQYF. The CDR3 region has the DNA TGTGCCAGCTTAAATAGCGGGAGGGCCTACGAGCAGTACTTC.

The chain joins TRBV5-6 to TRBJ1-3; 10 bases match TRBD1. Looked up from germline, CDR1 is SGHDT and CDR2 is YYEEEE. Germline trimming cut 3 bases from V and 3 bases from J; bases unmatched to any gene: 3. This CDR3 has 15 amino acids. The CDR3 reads CASSSDRGFGNTIYF. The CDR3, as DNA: TGTGCCAGCAGCTCGGACAGGGGGTTTGGAAACACCATATATTTT.

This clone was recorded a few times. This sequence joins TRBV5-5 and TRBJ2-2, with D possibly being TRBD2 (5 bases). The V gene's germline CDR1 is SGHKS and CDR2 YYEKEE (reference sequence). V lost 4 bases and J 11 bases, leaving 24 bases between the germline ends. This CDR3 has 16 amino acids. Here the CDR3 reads CASSPLEGWSKGELFF. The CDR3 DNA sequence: TGTGCCAGCAGCCCCCTTGAGGGTTGGAGTAAGGGAGAGCTGTTTTTT.

The CDR3 nucleotides read TGTGCCAGCAGTGTTCATCCGCGGCCCCTTTCTTATGGCTACACCTTC. Protein product: CASSVHPRPLSYGYTF. J is TRBJ1-2 and V is TRBV6-2 or TRBV6-3; no firm D call. The CDR3 contains 16 residues. CDR1 and CDR2 from the germline V gene are MNHEY and SVGEGT. Trimming pared 5 bases from V and 5 bases from J, leaving 21 bases between.

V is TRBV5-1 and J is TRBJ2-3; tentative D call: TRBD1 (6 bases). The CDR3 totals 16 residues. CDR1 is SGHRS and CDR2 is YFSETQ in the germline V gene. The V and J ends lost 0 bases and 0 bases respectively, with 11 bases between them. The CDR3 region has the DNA TGCGCCAGCAGCTTGGGAGCGACAGGCAGCACAGATACGCAGTATTTT. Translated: CASSLGATGSTDTQYF.

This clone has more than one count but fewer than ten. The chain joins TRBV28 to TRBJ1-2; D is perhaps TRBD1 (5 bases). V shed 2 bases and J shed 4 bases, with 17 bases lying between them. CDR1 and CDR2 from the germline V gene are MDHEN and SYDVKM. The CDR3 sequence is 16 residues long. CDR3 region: CASSLQGLGLGYGYTF. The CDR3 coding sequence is TGTGCCAGCAGTTTACAGGGTCTGGGGCTTGGCTATGGCTACACCTTC.

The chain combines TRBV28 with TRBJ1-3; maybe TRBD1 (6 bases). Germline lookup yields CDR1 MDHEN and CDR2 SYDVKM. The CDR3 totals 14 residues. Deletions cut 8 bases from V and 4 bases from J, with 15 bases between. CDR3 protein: CASLGQMRGNTIYF. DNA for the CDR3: TGTGCCAGCCTCGGACAGATGAGGGGAAACACCATATATTTT.

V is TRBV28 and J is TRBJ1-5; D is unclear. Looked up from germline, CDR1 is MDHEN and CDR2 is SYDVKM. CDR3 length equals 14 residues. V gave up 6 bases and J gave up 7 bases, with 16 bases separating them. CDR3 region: CASSRGGPGQPQHF. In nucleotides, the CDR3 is TGTGCCAGCAGCAGAGGAGGGCCGGGGCAGCCCCAGCATTTT.

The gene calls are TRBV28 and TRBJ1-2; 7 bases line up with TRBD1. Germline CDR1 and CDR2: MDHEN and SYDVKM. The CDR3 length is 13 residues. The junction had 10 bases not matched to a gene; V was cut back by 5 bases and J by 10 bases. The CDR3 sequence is CASSITGARVYTF. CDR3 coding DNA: TGTGCCAGCAGTATAACAGGGGCTCGTGTCTACACCTTC.

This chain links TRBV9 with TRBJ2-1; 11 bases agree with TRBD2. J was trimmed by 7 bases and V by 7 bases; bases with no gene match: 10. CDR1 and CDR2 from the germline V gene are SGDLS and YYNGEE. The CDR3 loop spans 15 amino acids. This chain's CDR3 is CASSQGLAGGNEQFF. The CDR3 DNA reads TGTGCCAGCTCACAGGGTCTAGCGGGAGGAAATGAGCAGTTCTTC.

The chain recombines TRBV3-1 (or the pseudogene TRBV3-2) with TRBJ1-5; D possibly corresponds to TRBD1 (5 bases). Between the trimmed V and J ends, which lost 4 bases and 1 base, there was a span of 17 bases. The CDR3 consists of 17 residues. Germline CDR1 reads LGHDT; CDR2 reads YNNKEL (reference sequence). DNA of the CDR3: TGTGCCAGCAGCCCCCACATGGAGGGGCCGAGCAATCAGCCCCAGCATTTT. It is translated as CASSPHMEGPSNQPQHF.

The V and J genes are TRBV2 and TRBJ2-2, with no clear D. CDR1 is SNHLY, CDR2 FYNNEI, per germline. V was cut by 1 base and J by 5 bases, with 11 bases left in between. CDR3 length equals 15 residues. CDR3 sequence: CASSEVGQDTGELFF. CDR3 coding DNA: TGTGCCAGCAGTGAAGTGGGTCAGGATACCGGGGAGCTGTTTTTT.